The 26 T cell receptor beta chains below all came from one sample that was sequenced in a study of prognosis after radiotherapy for stage I lung cancer. Using two-round multiplex PCR, the authors amplified TCR beta CDR3 from genomic DNA. Used in first-round PCR were primers specific to each TRBV and TRBJ gene. TCRdb fed the multiplex PCR reads into MiXCR, producing one record per CDR3 protein. The data hold about 20,000 distinct CDR3 sequences, with around 42% observed a single time. The sample was PBMCs, taken before or after stereotactic body radiation therapy (not recorded which). All receptors derive from a donor of 50 years or more with non-small cell lung cancer.

This clonotype was counted many times. J is TRBJ2-1 and V is TRBV7-2, with D perhaps matching TRBD1 or TRBD2 (5 bases each). Looked up from germline, CDR1 is SGHTA and CDR2 is FQGNSA. The germline V and J ends were trimmed by 1 base and 12 bases, with 16 bases remaining between them. The CDR3 spans 14 residues. The CDR3 sequence: CASSLEGRPGRQFF. Here the CDR3 DNA reads TGTGCCAGCAGCTTAGAGGGACGGCCGGGACGGCAGTTCTTC.

The gene calls are TRBV7-9 and TRBJ1-5; either TRBD1 or TRBD2 may fit D (6 bases each). The DNA end favors TRBJ2-3, so the J call may be wrong. CDR3 length: 21 residues. Germline CDR1 SEHNR, CDR2 FQNEAQ (reference sequence). CDR3 DNA sequence: TGTGCCAGCAGCTTAAAGGAGAGGGGGGACGGTTCCGGAAATCGAAATCAGCCCCAGTATTTT. Encoded protein: CASSLKERGDGSGNRNQPQYF.

This clonotype is judged medium-sized. The V gene is TRBV7-9, the J gene TRBJ1-1; D is perhaps TRBD1 (5 bases). Between the trimmed V and J ends, which lost 4 bases and 1 base, there was a span of 10 bases. The CDR3 totals 14 residues. From germline, CDR1 is SEHNR and CDR2 FQNEAQ (reference sequence). The CDR3 DNA follows: TGTGCCAGCAGCTCCAGGGACTCGAACACTGAAGCTTTCTTT. Amino acids: CASSSRDSNTEAFF.

This chain joins TRBV11-3 and TRBJ2-1, with TRBD2 as a possible D gene (6 bases). CDR3 length equals 17 residues. With 5 bases removed from V and 4 bases from J, the gap between germline ends came to 21 bases. CDR1 is SGHNT, CDR2 YENEEA, per germline. For the CDR3, the DNA is TGTGCCAGCAGCCTGCTATTGGGGGACTCCCCTTACAATGAGCAGTTCTTC. Amino acids: CASSLLLGDSPYNEQFF.

Many counts were recorded for this clonotype. This chain connects TRBV5-5 to TRBJ1-5; D remains ambiguous. The CDR3 runs to 13 residues. The V end lost 4 bases, the J end lost 4 bases, and 9 bases lay between the germline ends. In germline, CDR1 is SGHKS, CDR2 YYEKEE (reference sequence). CDR3 DNA sequence: TGTGCCAGCAGCGTCTCCGAGAATCAGCCCCAGCATTTT. Amino acids: CASSVSENQPQHF.

The chain links TRBV28 to TRBJ1-3; D unresolved. This CDR3 is 16 amino acids long. V lost 1 base to trimming and J lost 0 bases, with 10 bases between them. Germline V CDR1 and CDR2: MDHEN, SYDVKM. The CDR3 is CASSLLSEVSGNTIYF. CDR3 bases: TGTGCCAGCAGTTTATTGTCGGAAGTCTCTGGAAACACCATATATTTT. Filled out from reference TRBV28 and TRBJ1-3, the complete variable domain reads DVKVTQSSRYLVKRTGEKVFLECVQDMDHENMFWYRQDPGLGLRLIYFSYDVKMKEKGDIPEGYSVSREKKERFSLILESASTNQTSMYLCASSLLSEVSGNTIYFGEGSWLTVV.

Remarks on this clonotype: A far larger clone lies a single base away; this is likely a read error. The chain recombines TRBV6-5 with TRBJ2-1; TRBD2 matches at 14 bases. The CDR3 runs to 18 residues. V gave up 2 bases and J gave up 7 bases; unmatched junction bases: 10. Looked up from germline, CDR1 is MNHEY and CDR2 is SVGAGI. CDR3 nucleotide sequence: TGTGCCAGCAGTTACACAGGGACTAGCGGGAGACCGGGGAATGAGCAGTTCTTC. Its translation: CASSYTGTSGRPGNEQFF.

This sequence joins TRBV7-2 and TRBJ2-3, with D maybe TRBD2 (6 bases). The V gene lost 5 bases and the J gene lost 2 bases, with 11 bases spanning the gap. The CDR3 runs 14 residues. Germline V gene sequence: CDR1 SGHTA, CDR2 FQGNSA. In DNA form, the CDR3 reads TGTGCCAGCAGCCCAGGGACTGCCACAGATACGCAGTATTTT. Translating it yields CASSPGTATDTQYF. Supplemented by reference TRBV7-2 and TRBJ2-3, the full variable domain reads GAGVSQSPSNKVTEKGKDVELRCDPISGHTALYWYRQSLGQGLEFLIYFQGNSAPDKSGLPSDRFSAERTGGSVSTLTIQRTQQEDSAVYLCASSPGTATDTQYFGPGTRLTVL.

Ten or more counts support this clonotype. The chain couples TRBV28 to TRBJ2-7, with TRBD1 matching over 12 bases. J was trimmed by 6 bases and V by 4 bases; bases with no gene match: 10. This CDR3 is 16 amino acids long. Germline CDR1 is MDHEN and CDR2 is SYDVKM. The CDR3 region is CASSSYGRDRGLEQYF. DNA for the CDR3: TGTGCCAGCAGTTCTTACGGCCGGGACAGGGGGCTCGAGCAGTACTTC.

This clonotype was counted ten times or more. The J gene is TRBJ2-7, the V gene TRBV20-1, with D possibly being TRBD2 (5 bases). Per germline, CDR1 DFQATT and CDR2 SNEGSKA (reference sequence). Trimming stripped 1 base from V and 8 bases from J, with 18 bases between. This CDR3 is built from 14 residues. Written as DNA, the CDR3 is TGCAGTGCTAGAGCCGGGGAGTTCAAGGAGAAGCAGTACTTC. This sequence encodes CSARAGEFKEKQYF.

CDR3 residues: CASSLTSGNNEQFF. DNA for the CDR3: TGTGCCAGCAGTTTAACTAGCGGTAACAATGAGCAGTTCTTC. This chain links TRBV12-3 or TRBV12-4 with TRBJ2-1; 8 bases map to TRBD2. J gave up 5 bases and V 2 bases, and 2 bases lay outside the gene matches. The CDR3 covers 14 residues.

Worth noting for this clonotype: This clone may be a read error of a much larger clone one base away. The J gene is TRBJ1-5, the V gene TRBV10-3; D unclear. Germline CDR1 ENHRY, CDR2 SYGVKD. CDR3 length: 12 amino acids. Trimming took 6 bases from V and 4 from J, leaving 7 bases between them. The CDR3 DNA reads TGTGCCATCAGGGACGGTAATCAGCCCCAGCATTTT. Protein: CAIRDGNQPQHF.

V gene TRBV6-2 or TRBV6-3 combines with J gene TRBJ1-2, with D maybe TRBD1 (6 bases). Germline V gene lookup returns CDR1 MNHEY and CDR2 SVGEGT. This CDR3 has 13 amino acids. The V end was cut by 2 bases, the J end by 4 bases, with 8 bases between. The CDR3: CASSYGQFYGYTF. CDR3 nucleotides: TGTGCCAGCAGTTACGGACAGTTCTATGGCTACACCTTC.

The table lists this clonotype with many counts. One end of the junction is discordant with germline, which a read error may explain. The chain has TRBV24-1 and TRBJ2-5; tentatively, D is TRBD1 (6 bases). The CDR3 runs to 16 residues. Germline CDR1 KGHDR, CDR2 SFDVKD. CDR3 nucleotide sequence: TGTGCCACCAGTGATACTGCAGGGGAGTCCCAAGGGACCCAGTACTTC. Protein: CATSDTAGESQGTQYF.

The chain carries TRBV19 and TRBJ1-2; D remains ambiguous. Per germline, CDR1 LNHDA and CDR2 SQIVND (reference sequence). V was cut by 3 bases and J by 2 bases, with 7 bases left in between. This CDR3 region has 13 residues. For the CDR3, the DNA is TGTGCCAGTAGTATCGCTGAGAACTATGGCTACACCTTC. Its translation is CASSIAENYGYTF.

The chain couples TRBV28 to TRBJ2-3, with 8 nucleotides matching TRBD2. The CDR3 is made up of 15 amino acids. The V gene's germline CDR1 is MDHEN and CDR2 SYDVKM. The J segment lost 0 bases and the V segment lost 3 bases, leaving 2 bases of the junction unmatched. The CDR3 region has the DNA TGTGCCAGCAGTTTTAGCGGGACTAGCACAGATACGCAGTATTTT. This translates into CASSFSGTSTDTQYF.

The chain has TRBV6-2 or TRBV6-3 and TRBJ1-2; 7 positions match TRBD1. Germline V gives CDR1 MNHEY, CDR2 SVGEGT. V gave up 5 bases and J gave up 8 bases; unmatched junction bases: 8. The CDR3 totals 13 residues. The CDR3 nucleotides are TGTGCCAGCAGTACCGGTTGGACAGGAGGCTACACCTTC. It encodes CASSTGWTGGYTF.

This clonotype came up many times. The rearrangement joins TRBV12-3 or TRBV12-4 to TRBJ1-4; possible D gene TRBD1, 6 bases. Trimming cost V 8 bases and J 8 bases, with 18 bases left between them. CDR3 length: 14 amino acids. The CDR3 here is CASGGQGIEEKLFF. CDR3 sequence (DNA): TGTGCCAGCGGGGGGCAGGGAATTGAGGAAAAACTGTTTTTT.

This clonotype appeared many times. The rearrangement links TRBV5-4 to TRBJ2-1, with 14 bases identical to TRBD2. From germline, CDR1 is SGHNT and CDR2 YYREEE (reference sequence). The CDR3 extends over 18 amino acids. V shed 0 bases, J shed 7 bases, and the junction held 9 bases outside the gene matches. As DNA, the CDR3 is TGTGCCAGCAGCTTGGCCGAGCTCGGACTAGCGGGGGGAAATGAGCAGTTCTTC. Its protein is CASSLAELGLAGGNEQFF.

V is TRBV6-1 and J is TRBJ2-2, with TRBD2 matching over 13 bases. J lost 7 bases, V lost 7 bases, and 9 bases had no gene match. The CDR3 consists of 16 residues. Germline CDR1 and CDR2: MNHNS and SASEGT. CDR3 amino acids: CASTGTSGDGSGELFF. The CDR3 DNA is TGTGCCAGCACTGGGACTAGCGGGGACGGAAGCGGGGAGCTGTTTTTT.

As for this clonotype: One base separates it from a far larger clone, so it is likely a read error. J is TRBJ2-6 and V is TRBV5-1; 9 bases are shared with TRBD2. This CDR3 has 15 amino acids. The V gene's germline CDR1 is SGHRS and CDR2 YFSETQ. CDR3: CASSREGGRGSEHYF. CDR3 DNA sequence: TGCGCCAGCAGCCGGGAGGGCGGGAGGGGCAGCGAGCATTACTTC.

This clonotype came up many times. The V call is TRBV5-1, the J call TRBJ2-7; unclear D gene. Trimming cost V 2 bases and J 0 bases, with 9 bases left between them. CDR1 is SGHRS and CDR2 is YFSETQ in the germline V gene. CDR3 length equals 14 residues. DNA for the CDR3: TGCGCCAGCAGCTTCCGGACCGGCTCCTACGAGCAGTACTTC. Translating it yields CASSFRTGSYEQYF. The whole variable domain, remainder taken from reference TRBV5-1 and TRBJ2-7, is KAGVTQTPRYLIKTRGQQVTLSCSPISGHRSVSWYQQTPGQGLQFLFEYFSETQRNKGNFPGRFSGRQFSNSRSEMNVSTLELGDSALYLCASSFRTGSYEQYFGPGTRLTVT.

The sample holds many counts of this clonotype. The chain carries TRBV2 and TRBJ2-7; D remains ambiguous. Deletions cut 9 bases from V and 2 bases from J, with 11 bases between. This CDR3 spans 12 amino acids. The germline V gene has CDR1 SNHLY and CDR2 FYNNEI. This CDR3 reads CASVRTAYEQYF. Written as DNA, the CDR3 is TGTGCCAGTGTAAGGACGGCCTACGAGCAGTACTTC.

The chain is built from TRBV20-1 and TRBJ1-1; 8 bases are a match to TRBD1. Germline V CDR1 and CDR2: DFQATT, SNEGSKA (reference sequence). The CDR3 loop spans 14 amino acids. V was clipped by 0 bases and J by 3 bases; unmatched bases: 3. CDR3 residues: CSARDRDRYTEAFF. CDR3 nucleotides: TGCAGTGCTAGAGATAGGGACAGGTACACTGAAGCTTTCTTT.

This clonotype was observed at least ten times. This sequence joins TRBV27 and TRBJ2-3; TRBD2 matches 11 bases. CDR3 length equals 16 residues. Germline V lookup: CDR1 MNHEY, CDR2 SMNVEV (reference sequence). After removal of 3 bases from V and 5 bases from J, the junction contained 7 bases not matched to a gene. The CDR3 DNA is TGTGCCAGCAGTTTGGTAGCGGGAGGGCCTAGAGATACGCAGTATTTT. Residues: CASSLVAGGPRDTQYF.

This clonotype was seen at least ten times. V and J are TRBV29-1 and TRBJ2-2; D is unclear. This CDR3 has 14 residues. Germline V lookup: CDR1 SQVTM, CDR2 ANQGSEA. V lost 3 bases, J lost 4 bases, and 12 bases lay in between. DNA for the CDR3: TGCAGCGTTGATGTCGGGCGGATCACCGGGGAGCTGTTTTTT. It translates to CSVDVGRITGELFF.